Below, 31 T cell receptor beta chains from the same sample are listed, as sequenced in a study of PD-L1 blockade in urothelial cancer (dated by TCRdb to the late 2010s). The time point label on this specimen signifies: pretreatment peripheral blood. Library generation was performed with the immunoSEQ multiplex PCR assay. The immuneACCESS repertoire file appears here via TCRdb, limited to in-frame rearrangements. These files lack a portion of the clones; in checked studies, under half of the deficit traces to unresolved V genes, and the cause of the others is not known. The sample yields fewer than 50,000 clones; about four fifths were counted once. In total, the top ten clones hold about 10% of the sample. The sequencing used PBMCs, collected around atezolizumab (anti-PD-L1) treatment. The receptor source for this set is a man in his 70s with urothelial cancer.

V gene TRBV11-1 combines with J gene TRBJ2-2; maybe TRBD1 (5 bases). Germline V gene data show CDR1 as SGHAT and CDR2 as FQDESV (reference sequence). V was cut by 3 bases and J by 6 bases, with 8 bases left in between. The CDR3 extends over 13 amino acids. The CDR3: CASSLGLSGELFF. CDR3 coding DNA: TGTGCCAGCAGCTTGGGGCTGTCCGGGGAGCTGTTTTTT.

Here the CDR3 DNA reads TGTGCCTGGAAGACAGGGCGAATTTATGGCTACACCTTC. This sequence encodes CAWKTGRIYGYTF. This chain joins TRBV30 and TRBJ1-2; TRBD1 matches at 7 bases. The ends lost 4 bases at V and 5 bases at J; junction bases unmatched: 7. There are 13 residues in the CDR3. CDR1 is GTSNPN, CDR2 SVGIG, per germline (reference sequence).

CDR3 sequence (DNA): TGTGCCAGCAGCGGCGGTTCTCTTGGGGCCAACGTCCTGACTTTC. Encoded protein: CASSGGSLGANVLTF. The rearrangement links TRBV7-2 to TRBJ2-6; D not resolved. The CDR3 loop spans 15 amino acids. Trimming pared 5 bases from V and 3 bases from J, leaving 11 bases between. Germline V CDR1 and CDR2: SGHTA, FQGNSA. Using reference TRBV7-2 and TRBJ2-6 for the parts outside the CDR3, the full variable domain is GAGVSQSPSNKVTEKGKDVELRCDPISGHTALYWYRQSLGQGLEFLIYFQGNSAPDKSGLPSDRFSAERTGGSVSTLTIQRTQQEDSAVYLCASSGGSLGANVLTFGAGSRLTVL.

This clone was found a few times. The chain recombines TRBV29-1 with TRBJ1-5; possible D gene TRBD1, 5 bases. Germline CDR1 reads SQVTM; CDR2 reads ANQGSEA. The CDR3 is made up of 13 amino acids. Trimming took 7 bases from V and 4 from J, leaving 14 bases between them. DNA for the CDR3: TGCAGCGCGTGGCTCGGGGGGAATCAGCCCCAGCATTTT. It encodes CSAWLGGNQPQHF.

The V call is TRBV10-3, the J call TRBJ1-3; D gene ambiguous. With 0 bases removed from V and 0 bases from J, the gap between germline ends came to 12 bases. Per the germline V gene, CDR1 is ENHRY and CDR2 is SYGVKD. This CDR3 spans 17 amino acids. The CDR3 sequence: CAISESERVNSGNTIYF. CDR3 bases: TGTGCCATCAGTGAGTCAGAAAGAGTAAACTCTGGAAACACCATATATTTT.

The chain couples TRBV5-5 to TRBJ1-5; 9 bases map to TRBD1. The CDR3 runs 15 residues. V shed 4 bases, J shed 6 bases, and the junction held 8 bases outside the gene matches. Germline V CDR1 and CDR2: SGHKS, YYEKEE (reference sequence). The CDR3 DNA sequence: TGTGCCAGCAGCCCGGCCGGGACAGGGCTTCAGCCCCAGCATTTT. This sequence encodes CASSPAGTGLQPQHF.

The rearrangement joins TRBV28 to TRBJ1-4, with 10 positions matching TRBD1. Germline V gene sequence: CDR1 MDHEN, CDR2 SYDVKM. This CDR3 has 15 amino acids. Trimming cost V 5 bases and J 8 bases; bases outside gene matches: 8. The CDR3 region is CASSPGDRGLEKLFF. CDR3 in DNA: TGTGCCAGCAGTCCAGGGGACAGGGGATTGGAAAAACTGTTTTTT.

The chain couples TRBV28 to TRBJ1-1; perhaps TRBD1 as D (5 bases). CDR1 MDHEN and CDR2 SYDVKM come from the germline V gene. This CDR3 has 13 residues. V was shortened by 6 bases and J by 1 base, with 9 bases between the two germline ends. The CDR3 loop is CASRPGQNTEAFF. CDR3 nucleotide sequence: TGTGCCAGCAGACCTGGACAGAACACTGAAGCTTTCTTT. The full variable domain, rest sourced from reference TRBV28 and TRBJ1-1, is DVKVTQSSRYLVKRTGEKVFLECVQDMDHENMFWYRQDPGLGLRLIYFSYDVKMKEKGDIPEGYSVSREKKERFSLILESASTNQTSMYLCASRPGQNTEAFFGQGTRLTVV.

CDR3 loop: CASSFGYSEAFF. CDR3 sequence (DNA): TGTGCCAGCAGTTTCGGGTACTCCGAAGCTTTCTTT. J is TRBJ1-1 and V is TRBV28; no firm D call. Looked up from germline, CDR1 is MDHEN and CDR2 is SYDVKM. Trimming took off 3 bases at V and 8 bases at J, with 10 bases between the two ends. CDR3 length: 12 amino acids.

The chain joins TRBV7-8 to TRBJ2-7; 11 positions agree with TRBD1. The CDR3 runs 14 residues. The V and J ends lost 5 bases and 4 bases, in that order; junction bases with no gene match: 4. Per germline, CDR1 SGHVS and CDR2 FQNEAQ. The CDR3 region has the DNA TGTGCCAGCAGCATTGGGGACAGGGGGTACGAGCAGTACTTC. Translating it yields CASSIGDRGYEQYF.

This chain joins TRBV7-2 and TRBJ1-5; D is perhaps TRBD1 (5 bases). Germline CDR1 is SGHTA and CDR2 is FQGNSA. The V end lost 0 bases, the J end lost 4 bases, and 16 bases lay between the germline ends. This CDR3 has 17 residues. The chain's CDR3 is CASSLAGGGLLNQPQHF. The CDR3 region has the DNA TGTGCCAGCAGCTTAGCGGGGGGTGGCCTTCTAAATCAGCCCCAGCATTTT.

The J gene is TRBJ1-1, the V gene TRBV7-8; 7 bases are shared with TRBD1. CDR3 length: 17 residues. Germline-derived CDR1 and CDR2 are SGHVS and FQNEAQ. J gave up 4 bases and V 4 bases, and 15 bases lay outside the gene matches. CDR3: CASSSSGRGEVGTEAFF. CDR3 in DNA: TGTGCCAGCAGCTCCTCGGGCAGGGGGGAGGTAGGCACTGAAGCTTTCTTT. Drawing the rest from reference TRBV7-8 and TRBJ1-1, the complete variable domain is GAGVSQSPRYKVAKRGQDVALRCDPISGHVSLFWYQQALGQGPEFLTYFQNEAQLDKSGLPSDRFFAERPEGSVSTLKIQRTQQEDSAVYLCASSSSGRGEVGTEAFFGQGTRLTVV.

The CDR3 sequence is CASSLVAGGWDEQFF. As DNA, the CDR3 is TGCGCCAGCAGCTTGGTTGCGGGAGGGTGGGATGAGCAGTTCTTC. The J gene is TRBJ2-1, the V gene TRBV5-1; 9 nucleotides match TRBD2. The CDR3 loop spans 15 amino acids. V gave up 0 bases and J gave up 8 bases; unmatched junction bases: 6. The germline V gene has CDR1 SGHRS and CDR2 YFSETQ.

The J gene is TRBJ2-3, the V gene TRBV19, with TRBD1 identical over 10 bases. CDR3 length: 14 amino acids. With 9 bases clipped from V and 1 base from J, the junction kept 4 bases outside the gene matches. CDR1 is LNHDA and CDR2 is SQIVND in the germline V gene (reference sequence). The CDR3 reads CASTGTGGTDTQYF. Here the CDR3 DNA reads TGTGCCAGCACCGGGACAGGGGGCACAGATACGCAGTATTTT. Combining the CDR3 with reference TRBV19 and TRBJ2-3 gives the whole variable domain DGGITQSPKYLFRKEGQNVTLSCEQNLNHDAMYWYRQDPGQGLRLIYYSQIVNDFQKGDIAEGYSVSREKKESFPLTVTSAQKNPTAFYLCASTGTGGTDTQYFGPGTRLTVL.

This sequence joins TRBV21-1 and TRBJ2-7; TRBD1 reflects the table's D call only, with no check against the DNA. TRBV21-1 is a pseudogene locus. This CDR3 spans 16 amino acids. CDR3 coding DNA: TGTGCCAGCAGCAAAAGACGACAGGGTATGAGATACGAGCAGTACTTC. Protein sequence: CASSKRRQGMRYEQYF.

Ten or more counts support this clone. The J gene is TRBJ2-7, the V gene TRBV4-1, with TRBD1 matching 8 bases. V lost 2 bases, J lost 4 bases, and 4 bases stayed unmatched. In germline, CDR1 is MGHRA, CDR2 YSYEKL. The CDR3 has 14 amino acids. The CDR3: CASSQLDRAYEQYF. CDR3 sequence (DNA): TGCGCCAGCAGCCAACTGGACAGGGCGTACGAGCAGTACTTC.

The CDR3 coding sequence is TGTGCCAGCAGTTTAACCTACAGGGCTGGAGAAAAACTGTTTTTT. It codes for CASSLTYRAGEKLFF. This chain uses TRBV27 with TRBJ1-4; possible D gene TRBD1, 6 bases. Per the germline V gene, CDR1 is MNHEY and CDR2 is SMNVEV (reference sequence). The CDR3 totals 15 residues. Trimming left V 2 bases short and J 8 bases short, with 15 bases between.

V is TRBV6-5 and J is TRBJ2-7; 9 nucleotides align to TRBD1. Trimming at V came to 6 bases and at J to 2 bases, leaving 5 bases not matched to a gene. The CDR3 contains 14 residues. Germline CDR1 MNHEY, CDR2 SVGAGI. The CDR3 region is CASSRYRGPYEQYF. CDR3 sequence (DNA): TGTGCCAGCAGCCGTTACAGGGGGCCCTACGAGCAGTACTTC.

As regards this clone: Compared with germline, one end of the junction differs, possibly owing to a read error. The chain links TRBV7-7 to TRBJ2-5; 12 bases agree with TRBD2. The V gene's germline CDR1 is SSHAT and CDR2 FNYEAQ (reference sequence). The CDR3 extends over 16 amino acids. CDR3 amino acids: CASSLLAGLAGETQYF. The CDR3 nucleotides read TGTGCTAGCAGCTTACTGGCTGGACTAGCGGGGGAGACCCAGTACTTC.

This chain uses TRBV11-3 with TRBJ2-5, with D tentatively TRBD1 (5 bases). Germline V lookup: CDR1 SGHNT, CDR2 YENEEA. This CDR3 region has 13 residues. V lost 3 bases to trimming and J lost 1 base, with 6 bases between them. CDR3: CASSFDSQETQYF. The CDR3 bases are TGTGCCAGCAGCTTCGACAGCCAAGAGACCCAGTACTTC.

This sequence joins TRBV7-9 and TRBJ1-1; unclear D gene. CDR1 is SEHNR, CDR2 FQNEAQ, per germline (reference sequence). Trimming removed 1 base from V and 5 bases from J, with 11 bases in between. The CDR3 length is 14 residues. The DNA for the CDR3 is TGTGCCAGCAGCTTAGAGCAGGTTGGGACTGAAGCTTTCTTT. It translates to CASSLEQVGTEAFF.

V usage is TRBV7-2 and J usage is TRBJ2-3; no reliable D call. The length of the CDR3 is 14 residues. Germline V gene sequence: CDR1 SGHTA, CDR2 FQGNSA. V was cut by 6 bases and J by 2 bases, with 12 bases left in between. This chain's CDR3 is CASSNRGNTDTQYF. The CDR3, as DNA: TGTGCCAGCAGTAACCGAGGTAACACAGATACGCAGTATTTT.

The rearrangement joins TRBV6-5 to TRBJ2-7; 12 bases match TRBD1. From germline, CDR1 is MNHEY and CDR2 SVGAGI. This CDR3 spans 14 amino acids. V was pared by 7 bases and J by 6 bases, with 7 bases of the junction left unmatched. CDR3 nucleotides: TGTGCCAGCAAATCGGGGACAGGGGGCTTCGAGCAGTACTTC. Translated, it gives CASKSGTGGFEQYF.

The V and J genes are TRBV9 and TRBJ2-7, with 7 bases matching TRBD1. Trimming removed 2 bases from V and 4 bases from J; junction bases left unmatched: 9. The CDR3 is 15 residues long. Germline loops: CDR1 SGDLS, CDR2 YYNGEE. CDR3 in amino acids: CASSVTGTDYYEQYF. For the CDR3, the DNA is TGTGCCAGCAGCGTCACCGGGACAGACTATTACGAGCAGTACTTC.

J is TRBJ2-7 and V is TRBV19; 8 bases are shared with TRBD1. The CDR3 contains 14 residues. V lost 5 bases to trimming and J lost 5 bases; unmatched junction nucleotides: 8. In germline, CDR1 is LNHDA, CDR2 SQIVND (reference sequence). The CDR3 DNA reads TGTGCCAGTAGTTTGAAGACAGGGGACCACGAGCAGTACTTC. Residues: CASSLKTGDHEQYF.

This chain connects TRBV27 to TRBJ2-1; 11 bases map to TRBD1. Germline CDR1 and CDR2: MNHEY and SMNVEV (reference sequence). V was pared by 6 bases and J by 2 bases, with 3 bases of the junction left unmatched. The CDR3 has 15 amino acids. CDR3 sequence reads: CASSRTGGAYNEQFF. The DNA for the CDR3 is TGTGCCAGCAGCCGGACAGGGGGCGCCTACAATGAGCAGTTCTTC.

The chain couples TRBV25-1 to TRBJ1-2; D is perhaps TRBD1 (5 bases). CDR1 and CDR2 from the germline V gene are MGHDK and SYGVNS. Trimming pared 1 base from V and 2 bases from J, leaving 8 bases between. The CDR3 is 14 residues long. This CDR3 is CASSEFGGNYGYTF. The CDR3 coding sequence is TGTGCCAGCAGTGAATTTGGGGGGAACTATGGCTACACCTTC.

The chain couples TRBV5-5 to TRBJ2-7; a possible D gene is TRBD1 (5 bases). V was shortened by 2 bases and J by 3 bases, with 12 bases between the two germline ends. This CDR3 is 14 amino acids long. Germline values: CDR1 SGHKS, CDR2 YYEKEE (reference sequence). The CDR3 loop reads CASSFIGRVYEQYF. CDR3 coding DNA: TGTGCCAGCAGCTTTATCGGCAGGGTCTACGAGCAGTACTTC.

This chain uses TRBV6-1 with TRBJ1-1; D gene uncertain. CDR1 and CDR2 from the germline V gene are MNHNS and SASEGT. CDR3 length equals 13 residues. Trimming left V 2 bases short and J 8 bases short, with 12 bases between. CDR3 coding DNA: TGTGCCAGCAGTGAAAGAGGGATCGGGGAAGCTTTCTTT. It translates to CASSERGIGEAFF.

This sequence joins TRBV19 and TRBJ2-1; 8 bases match TRBD2. The CDR3 sequence is 19 residues long. Germline assignment: CDR1 LNHDA and CDR2 SQIVND (reference sequence). V shed 4 bases and J 4 bases; nucleotides not matched to a gene: 18. The CDR3 DNA sequence: TGTGCCAGTAGTAGGGACCTAGCTGGGTCCAGCGGGAGTTACAATGAGCAGTTCTTC. This encodes CASSRDLAGSSGSYNEQFF.

This clone was counted a single time. The rearrangement joins TRBV14 to TRBJ1-1; the D gene is possibly TRBD1 (6 bases). This CDR3 region has 13 residues. In germline, CDR1 is SGHDN, CDR2 FVKESK. Trimming shortened V by 4 bases and J by 12 bases, and 18 bases separated the two germline ends. CDR3 in DNA: TGTGCCAGCAGCCGAGGGGGGGGGACCTCTACTTTCTTT. This encodes CASSRGGGTSTFF.